The 2 T cell receptor beta chains listed next were all sequenced from one sample in a study of T cells after yellow fever vaccination. TCRdb re-analysed the 5' RACE reads in MiXCR, keeping a single row per CDR3 protein. The sample includes 400,000 or so distinct CDR3 sequences, 9.5% to 13% of them seen just once. The sample consisted of PBMCs, taken on the day of the first yellow fever vaccination. The receptors shown here come from a young man who received the YFV17D yellow fever vaccine.

This clonotype was counted a few times. J is TRBJ2-7 and V is TRBV7-9; 9 bases map to TRBD2. V was pared by 5 bases and J by 6 bases, with 11 bases of the junction left unmatched. Germline assignment: CDR1 SEHNR and CDR2 FQNEAQ (reference sequence). The CDR3 has 15 amino acids. The DNA of the CDR3 is TGTGCCAGCAGCCCCCAGCGGGGGGCGGTCGTCGAGCAGTACTTC. Translating gives CASSPQRGAVVEQYF. The full variable domain, with the rest looked up from reference TRBV7-9 and TRBJ2-7, is DTGVSQNPRHKITKRGQNVTFRCDPISEHNRLYWYRQTLGQGPEFLTYFQNEAQLEKSRLLSDRFSAERPKGSFSTLEIQRTEQGDSAMYLCASSPQRGAVVEQYFGPGTRLTVT.

The V and J genes are TRBV9 and TRBJ1-2; TRBD1 is a possible D gene (6 bases). The length of the CDR3 is 15 residues. CDR1 is SGDLS, CDR2 YYNGEE, per germline. V was clipped by 0 bases and J by 4 bases, with 13 bases between them. CDR3 amino acids: CASSVGTENLYGYTF. The CDR3, as DNA: TGTGCCAGCAGCGTAGGGACAGAAAACCTCTATGGCTACACCTTC.